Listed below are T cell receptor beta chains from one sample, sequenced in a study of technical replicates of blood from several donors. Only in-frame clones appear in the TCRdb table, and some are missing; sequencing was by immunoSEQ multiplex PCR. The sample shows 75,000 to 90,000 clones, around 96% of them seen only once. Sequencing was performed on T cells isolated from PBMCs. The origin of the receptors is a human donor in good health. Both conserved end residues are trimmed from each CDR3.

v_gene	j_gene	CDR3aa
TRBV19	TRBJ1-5	ASNPDSLNQPQH
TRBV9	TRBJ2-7	ASSVFGGTQY
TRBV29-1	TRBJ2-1	SVDNLGKQGNYNEQF
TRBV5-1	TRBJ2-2	ASSPGQGVTGELF
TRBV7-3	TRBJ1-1	ASSLMRNTEAF
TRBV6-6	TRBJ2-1	ASTPGGGHEQF
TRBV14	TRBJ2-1	ASSHLTGGDSYNEQF
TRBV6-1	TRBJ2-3	ASSEAPGTGKRADTQY
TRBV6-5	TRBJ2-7	ASSYGQNYEQY
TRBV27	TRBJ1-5	ASSFSSGANQPQH
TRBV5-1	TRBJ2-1	ASSLMYAGRNNEQF
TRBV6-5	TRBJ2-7	ASSLAGVYEQY
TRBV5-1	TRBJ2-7	ASSWGASGPPYEQY
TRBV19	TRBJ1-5	ASAGSSGNQPQH
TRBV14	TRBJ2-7	ASSQEGWSSSYEQY
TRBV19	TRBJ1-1	ASSLRGTEAF
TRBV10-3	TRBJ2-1	AITTPGGTNEQF
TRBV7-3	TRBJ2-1	ASSLVAVSSYNEQF
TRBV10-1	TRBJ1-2	ASSVFQGSDGYT
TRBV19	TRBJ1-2	ASSNTVFFGYT
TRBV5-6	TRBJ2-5	ASSGTVLGLGETQY
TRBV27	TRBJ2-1	ASSTDRGLYNEQF
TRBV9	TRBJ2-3	ASRSGRSDDTQY
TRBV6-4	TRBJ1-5	ASTNTSGTGVQPQH